This TCR beta chain was found in a study of early T cells in non-severe SARS-CoV-2 infection. Study as a whole: From unsorted whole blood, bulk RNA was sequenced, and the chains remained unpaired. The study's findings and limits: Missing private and CD4 specificities, VDJdb matching favored anti-spike CD8 responses.

This clonotype has a count of ten or more. Its antigen is not identified. Individual cDNA molecules were tagged with unique molecular identifiers. Each CDR3 protein is one row after TCRdb ran MiXCR on the 5' RACE reads. The data contain roughly 80,000 distinct CDR3 sequences, roughly 5.7% of them singletons. Deletions cut 4 bases from V and 4 bases from J, with 10 bases between. Germline CDR1 and CDR2: KGHSY and FQNENV. The CDR3 extends over 14 amino acids. V gene TRBV16 combines with J gene TRBJ2-2; weak D call: TRBD1 (6 bases). The TCR was taken from an adult who was a healthcare worker with PCR-confirmed SARS-CoV-2 infection or an uninfected control (not recorded which). Sequencing input: whole blood. The CDR3, as DNA: TGTGCCAGCAGCCGACAGGTCCCCACCGGGGAGCTGTTTTTT. Protein product: CASSRQVPTGELFF.